This is a list of T cell receptor beta chains from one sample in a study of blood T cell repertoires in COVID-19. Sequencing used immunoSEQ multiplex PCR; TCRdb keeps in-frame clones, though not all of them. The sample includes under 45,000 clones, approximately 88% of them seen just once. Source material: peripheral blood. These receptors were taken from a human donor in a cohort sampled during active COVID-19. The CDR3 runs from the conserved cysteine through the conserved F or W. D genes are given only for firm matches. Clone size appears in some rows only: once, few, many, or a class for an expanded clone.

V	D	size	J	length	CDR3	DNA
TRBV6-5	TRBD1	.	TRBJ1-1	15	CASRGQSTMNTEAFF	TGTGCCAGCAGGGGACAGTCCACCATGAACACTGAAGCTTTCTTT
TRBV7-2	.	once	TRBJ1-1	14	CASIMLTGNTEAFF	TGTGCCAGCATCATGTTAACGGGTAACACTGAAGCTTTCTTT
TRBV30	TRBD1	.	TRBJ1-1	13	CAWGGQANTEAFF	TGTGCCTGGGGGGGACAGGCGAACACTGAAGCTTTCTTT
TRBV14	TRBD2	once	TRBJ2-1	16	CASSSTSGRAKNEQFF	TGTGCCAGCAGCTCTACTAGCGGGAGGGCCAAGAATGAGCAGTTCTTC
TRBV19	.	.	TRBJ1-4	16	CASSSKQGSEYEKLFF	TGTGCCAGTAGTTCAAAACAGGGATCGGAATATGAAAAACTGTTTTTT
TRBV6-5	TRBD1	.	TRBJ2-1	14	CASSITGGMHEQFF	TGTGCCAGCAGTATTACAGGGGGCATGCATGAGCAGTTCTTC
TRBV11-2	TRBD1	.	TRBJ1-2	15	CASSFGNRGRNGYTF	TGTGCCAGCAGCTTTGGTAACAGGGGCCGTAATGGCTACACCTTC
TRBV6-6	TRBD1	.	TRBJ2-7	13	CASRPGTGGEQYF	TGTGCCAGCAGGCCCGGGACAGGGGGAGAGCAGTACTTC
TRBV28	.	few	TRBJ1-5	16	CASSSPRGEGNQPQHF	TGTGCCAGCAGTTCTCCCCGGGGAGAGGGCAATCAGCCCCAGCATTTT
TRBV24-1	.	.	TRBJ2-3	13	CATSDSNGDTQYF	TGTGCCACCAGTGATTCGAACGGAGATACGCAGTATTTT
TRBV6-5	TRBD1	.	TRBJ1-1	15	CASRDGQGSVTGAFF	TGTGCCAGCAGAGACGGACAGGGAAGCGTTACTGGAGCTTTCTTT
TRBV3-1/TRBV3-2	.	.	TRBJ2-7	13	CASSPRGGYEQYF	TGTGCCAGCAGCCCCCGTGGGGGGTACGAGCAGTACTTC
TRBV2	TRBD2	.	TRBJ2-7	14	CASRPLAGPYEQYF	TGTGCCAGCAGACCACTAGCGGGGCCCTACGAGCAGTACTTC
TRBV3-1/TRBV3-2	.	.	TRBJ2-6	14	CASSQALGANVLTF	TGTGCCAGCAGCCAAGCGTTAGGGGCCAACGTCCTGACTTTC
TRBV28	.	.	TRBJ1-1	16	CASSLVGGLMNTEAFF	TGTGCCAGCAGTTTGGTGGGGGGGCTCATGAACACTGAAGCTTTCTTT